A single sample is the source of the 27 T cell receptor beta chains below, sequenced in a study of T cell responses to AZD1222 COVID-19 vaccine. The table came from immunoSEQ multiplex PCR; TCRdb's copy has only in-frame clones and leaves some out. This table has under 30,000 clones, 92% appearing once. The starting material was peripheral blood, obtained 28 days after the second AZD1222 dose. The receptors shown here come from an adult who received the AZD1222 COVID-19 vaccine.

The chain uses TRBV6-5 and TRBJ2-1; D uncertain. The CDR3 totals 12 residues. The ends were cut back, 6 bases at V and 9 bases at J, with 12 bases in the middle. Germline lookup yields CDR1 MNHEY and CDR2 SVGAGI. The CDR3 loop reads CASRSWLGEQFF. The DNA of the CDR3 is TGTGCCAGCAGGTCATGGTTAGGTGAGCAGTTCTTC.

This chain connects TRBV27 to TRBJ1-1, with D maybe TRBD1 (6 bases). The CDR3 is 15 amino acids. Germline V gene data show CDR1 as MNHEY and CDR2 as SMNVEV (reference sequence). V lost 3 bases to trimming and J lost 5 bases, with 16 bases between them. DNA for the CDR3: TGTGCCAGCAGTTTTTCGCAGGGGAGAAGGACTGAAGCTTTCTTT. It specifies CASSFSQGRRTEAFF.

The rearrangement uses TRBV10-3 and TRBJ1-5; 10 bases fit TRBD1. V trimming: 5 bases; J trimming: 7 bases; junction bases outside the gene matches: 8. Germline lookup yields CDR1 ENHRY and CDR2 SYGVKD. The CDR3 totals 15 residues. In nucleotides, the CDR3 is TGTGCCATCAGTCCGGGACAGGGGATTGGGCAGCCCCAGCATTTT. As protein: CAISPGQGIGQPQHF.

The chain is built from TRBV7-3 and TRBJ1-2; TRBD1 might be the D (5 bases). V gave up 5 bases and J gave up 4 bases, with 14 bases separating them. The CDR3 spans 14 residues. Germline loops: CDR1 SGHTA, CDR2 FQGTGA. The CDR3 spells CASSPAQGSYGYTF. CDR3 coding DNA: TGTGCCAGCAGCCCAGCCCAGGGATCCTATGGCTACACCTTC.

The gene calls are TRBV6-5 and TRBJ2-7; 10 bases line up with TRBD1. Germline CDR1 and CDR2: MNHEY and SVGAGI. The CDR3 consists of 15 residues. V lost 6 bases to trimming and J lost 2 bases; unmatched junction nucleotides: 7. The DNA for the CDR3 is TGTGCCAGCAGGTCTACCGGGACAGGGGCCTACGAGCAGTACTTC. Translation: CASRSTGTGAYEQYF.

The chain has TRBV5-4 and TRBJ1-2; D unclear. Germline V CDR1 and CDR2: SGHNT, YYREEE (reference sequence). This CDR3 is built from 14 residues. V shed 1 base and J shed 2 bases, with 9 bases lying between them. The CDR3 region has the DNA TGTGCCAGCAGCTTGCTTATGGGGAACTATGGCTACACCTTC. Its translation is CASSLLMGNYGYTF.

The chain joins TRBV10-3 to TRBJ2-1; the D gene is possibly TRBD2 (5 bases). The V end was cut by 3 bases, the J end by 0 bases, with 9 bases between. Per germline, CDR1 ENHRY and CDR2 SYGVKD. This CDR3 spans 15 amino acids. CDR3 DNA sequence: TGTGCCATCAGTGAATCGGGGAGCTCCTACAATGAGCAGTTCTTC. Encoded protein: CAISESGSSYNEQFF.

The rearrangement joins TRBV10-3 to TRBJ1-3; 9 positions agree with TRBD1. Trimming cost V 5 bases and J 4 bases; bases outside gene matches: 3. This CDR3 contains 14 residues. Germline CDR1 ENHRY, CDR2 SYGVKD. CDR3 amino acids: CAISSGQGGNTIYF. Written as DNA, the CDR3 is TGTGCCATCAGTTCGGGACAGGGAGGAAACACCATATATTTT.

The chain combines TRBV10-3 with TRBJ2-3; TRBD1 matches at 9 bases. CDR1 and CDR2 from the germline V gene are ENHRY and SYGVKD. This CDR3 region has 14 residues. Trimming cost V 5 bases and J 8 bases; bases outside gene matches: 8. CDR3 bases: TGTGCCATCAGTCCGGGACAGGGTTTAGGTACGCAGTATTTT. Translated, it gives CAISPGQGLGTQYF.

The V and J genes are TRBV19 and TRBJ2-1, with 11 bases that match TRBD1. This CDR3 has 16 residues. The V segment lost 5 bases and the J segment 6 bases; nucleotides outside the gene matches: 9. Germline V gene data show CDR1 as LNHDA and CDR2 as SQIVND (reference sequence). CDR3 region: CASSAWDRGLGNEQFF. DNA of the CDR3: TGTGCCAGTAGTGCCTGGGACAGGGGGTTAGGCAATGAGCAGTTCTTC.

This rearrangement joins TRBV4-1 to TRBJ2-1; TRBD1 matches at 7 bases. Germline values: CDR1 MGHRA, CDR2 YSYEKL. The CDR3 has 18 amino acids. After removal of 2 bases from V and 0 bases from J, the junction contained 10 bases not matched to a gene. DNA of the CDR3: TGCGCCAGCAGCCAACCATACAGGGGTTCTTACTCCTACAATGAGCAGTTCTTC. Its protein product is CASSQPYRGSYSYNEQFF.

The V and J genes are TRBV10-3 and TRBJ2-3; 7 nucleotides match TRBD1. The CDR3 is 17 amino acids. The trim removed 6 bases at V and 0 bases at J, leaving 12 bases unmatched. The germline gives CDR1 ENHRY, CDR2 SYGVKD. The CDR3 coding sequence is TGTGCCATCAGACCACAAGACAGGGATTCTAGCACAGATACGCAGTATTTT. It encodes CAIRPQDRDSSTDTQYF.

The chain joins TRBV7-2 to TRBJ1-4; the D is unclear. Trimming cost V 5 bases and J 3 bases, with 10 bases left between them. Germline V gene lookup returns CDR1 SGHTA and CDR2 FQGNSA. The CDR3 is 14 amino acids. CDR3: CASSQGVANEKLFF. The DNA of the CDR3 is TGTGCCAGCAGCCAAGGAGTAGCTAATGAAAAACTGTTTTTT.

The genes are TRBV7-3 and TRBJ2-2; D may be TRBD2 (6 bases). This CDR3 is built from 15 residues. Between the trimmed V and J ends, which lost 0 bases and 6 bases, there was a span of 11 bases. The germline V gene has CDR1 SGHTA and CDR2 FQGTGA. The CDR3 loop is CASSLTGTASGELFF. In nucleotides, the CDR3 is TGTGCCAGCAGCTTAACCGGGACTGCTTCCGGGGAGCTGTTTTTT.

The chain has TRBV28 and TRBJ2-7; 7 nucleotides agree with TRBD2. V shed 2 bases, J shed 5 bases, and the junction held 6 bases outside the gene matches. Per germline, CDR1 MDHEN and CDR2 SYDVKM. There are 14 residues in the CDR3. CDR3 sequence reads: CASSLTGGKDEQYF. CDR3 nucleotides: TGTGCCAGCAGTTTAACCGGGGGGAAGGACGAGCAGTACTTC. Full variable domain (remainder filled in from reference TRBV28 and TRBJ2-7): DVKVTQSSRYLVKRTGEKVFLECVQDMDHENMFWYRQDPGLGLRLIYFSYDVKMKEKGDIPEGYSVSREKKERFSLILESASTNQTSMYLCASSLTGGKDEQYFGPGTRLTVT.

The chain has TRBV12-3 or TRBV12-4 and TRBJ1-5; 7 nucleotides line up with TRBD1. With 6 bases clipped from V and 3 bases from J, the junction kept 2 bases outside the gene matches. The CDR3 loop spans 13 amino acids. This CDR3 is CASRGTANQPQHF. The DNA for the CDR3 is TGTGCCAGCAGGGGGACAGCCAATCAGCCCCAGCATTTT.

The rearrangement links TRBV7-9 to TRBJ1-2; possible D gene TRBD1, 6 bases. The CDR3 is 13 residues long. Germline CDR1 SEHNR, CDR2 FQNEAQ (reference sequence). Trimming took 5 bases from V and 4 from J, leaving 11 bases between them. The CDR3 DNA sequence: TGTGCCAGCAGCAACGGACAGATCTATGGCTACACCTTC. It encodes CASSNGQIYGYTF. Full variable domain (outside the CDR3, taken from reference TRBV7-9 and TRBJ1-2): DTGVSQNPRHKITKRGQNVTFRCDPISEHNRLYWYRQTLGQGPEFLTYFQNEAQLEKSRLLSDRFSAERPKGSFSTLEIQRTEQGDSAMYLCASSNGQIYGYTFGSGTRLTVV.

J is TRBJ1-5 and V is TRBV24-1; D is uncertain. The CDR3 runs to 14 residues. The V end lost 9 bases, the J end lost 1 base, and 12 bases lay between the germline ends. Germline CDR1 reads KGHDR; CDR2 reads SFDVKD. CDR3 sequence (DNA): TGTGCCACCCGGCGCCCGGGAAGCAATCAGCCCCAGCATTTT. It codes for CATRRPGSNQPQHF.

The chain links TRBV5-4 to TRBJ1-3, with 10 bases identical to TRBD1. The CDR3 spans 17 residues. The germline V gene has CDR1 SGHNT and CDR2 YYREEE (reference sequence). The trim removed 3 bases at V and 1 base at J, leaving 7 bases unmatched. The CDR3 bases are TGTGCCAGCAGCTCCCCGACAGGGGGCGAATCTGGAAACACCATATATTTT. Translation gives CASSSPTGGESGNTIYF.

The chain uses TRBV24-1 and TRBJ2-1; D is ambiguous. The CDR3 covers 14 residues. V lost 4 bases to trimming and J lost 8 bases, with 14 bases between them. CDR1 and CDR2 (germline): KGHDR, SFDVKD. The CDR3 loop reads CATSETVKGHEQFF. The CDR3 region has the DNA TGTGCCACCAGTGAGACTGTTAAAGGTCATGAGCAGTTCTTC.

V gene TRBV5-4 combines with J gene TRBJ1-1, with 8 nucleotides matching TRBD1. This CDR3 has 12 residues. CDR1 and CDR2 from the germline V gene are SGHNT and YYREEE (reference sequence). The trim removed 2 bases at V and 11 bases at J, leaving 5 bases unmatched. Here the CDR3 reads CASSLPGGDAFF. The CDR3 nucleotides are TGTGCCAGCAGCTTACCAGGGGGCGACGCTTTCTTT.

The gene calls are TRBV7-6 and TRBJ2-1; 14 bases line up with TRBD2. V gave up 4 bases and J gave up 10 bases; unmatched junction bases: 6. The CDR3 contains 15 residues. CDR1 is SGHVS and CDR2 is FNYEAQ in the germline V gene. The CDR3 region is CASSSGLAGDVEQFF. The CDR3 DNA reads as TGTGCCAGCAGCTCGGGACTAGCGGGAGACGTCGAGCAGTTCTTC. The full variable domain, rest sourced from reference TRBV7-6 and TRBJ2-1, is GAGVSQSPRYKVTKRGQDVALRCDPISGHVSLYWYRQALGQGPEFLTYFNYEAQQDKSGLPNDRFSAERPEGSISTLTIQRTEQRDSAMYRCASSSGLAGDVEQFFGPGTRLTVL.

V and J are TRBV19 and TRBJ1-2; D uncertain. V lost 6 bases and J lost 8, with 16 bases in between. The V gene's germline CDR1 is LNHDA and CDR2 SQIVND (reference sequence). This CDR3 region has 13 residues. The CDR3 reads CASSQENYGGYTF. CDR3 coding DNA: TGTGCCAGTAGCCAAGAAAACTATGGCGGCTACACCTTC.

This sequence joins TRBV3-1 (or the pseudogene TRBV3-2) and TRBJ1-5; D not certain. The CDR3 runs 13 residues. The V end was cut by 0 bases, the J end by 5 bases, with 5 bases between. CDR1 and CDR2 (germline): LGHDT, YNNKEL (reference sequence). The CDR3 sequence: CASSQDGDQPQHF. As DNA, the CDR3 is TGTGCCAGCAGCCAAGACGGGGATCAGCCCCAGCATTTT.

The chain recombines TRBV6-5 with TRBJ2-7; D perhaps matches TRBD1 (6 bases). Trimming shortened V by 7 bases and J by 3 bases, and 19 bases separated the two germline ends. From germline, CDR1 is MNHEY and CDR2 SVGAGI. The CDR3 length is 15 residues. The DNA of the CDR3 is TGTGCCAGCAATGTCTTTACAGGGTCGAACTACGAGCAGTACTTC. This encodes CASNVFTGSNYEQYF.

This clone was counted a single time. V is TRBV19 and J is TRBJ2-3, with D possibly matching TRBD1 (8 bases). Germline V lookup: CDR1 LNHDA, CDR2 SQIVND (reference sequence). The CDR3 sequence is 15 residues long. Trimming shortened V by 4 bases and J by 6 bases, and 17 bases separated the two germline ends. This CDR3 is CASSRQRGQADTQYF. In DNA, the CDR3 is TGTGCCAGTAGTAGGCAGCGGGGACAGGCCGATACGCAGTATTTT.

The chain joins TRBV5-6 to TRBJ1-4, with 7 bases aligning to TRBD1. From germline, CDR1 is SGHDT and CDR2 YYEEEE. J was trimmed by 5 bases and V by 4 bases; bases with no gene match: 8. The CDR3 spans 15 residues. The CDR3 DNA is TGTGCCAGCAGCCATCGACAGGGATTAAATGAAAAACTGTTTTTT. Translating gives CASSHRQGLNEKLFF.